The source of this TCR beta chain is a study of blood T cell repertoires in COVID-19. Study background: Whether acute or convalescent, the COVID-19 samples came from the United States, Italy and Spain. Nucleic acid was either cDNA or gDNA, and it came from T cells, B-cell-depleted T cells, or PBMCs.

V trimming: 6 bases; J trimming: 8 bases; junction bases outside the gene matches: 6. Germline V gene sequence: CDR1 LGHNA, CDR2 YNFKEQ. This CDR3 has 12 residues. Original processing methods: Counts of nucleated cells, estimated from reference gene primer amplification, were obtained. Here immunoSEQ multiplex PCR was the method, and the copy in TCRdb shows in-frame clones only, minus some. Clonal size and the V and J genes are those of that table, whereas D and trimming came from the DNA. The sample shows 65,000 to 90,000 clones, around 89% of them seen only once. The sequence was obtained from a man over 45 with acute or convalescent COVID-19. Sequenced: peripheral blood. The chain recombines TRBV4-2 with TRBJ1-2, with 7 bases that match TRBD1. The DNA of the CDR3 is TGTGCCAGCAGTTATACAGGGGCGGGCTACACCTTC. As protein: CASSYTGAGYTF.